Reported below is one T cell receptor beta chain. As yet, its antigen is unknown. This sample was included in a study of siplizumab effects on memory and regulatory T cells. Study-level points and caveats: Only a minor fraction of alloreactive clones mapped to unstimulated subsets. It was never confirmed that proliferating Tregs from siplizumab cultures were suppressive.

This table comes from immunoSEQ multiplex PCR, and its TCRdb copy is limited to in-frame clones, with some not included. The table lists 60,000 or so clones, 85% to 95% of them singletons. This CDR3 comprises 12 residues. Germline CDR1 is SQVTM and CDR2 is ANQGSEA. Trimming took off 5 bases at V and 0 bases at J, with 7 bases between the two ends. The chain is built from TRBV29-1 and TRBJ2-5; D is uncertain. Sample: CD8+ T cells sorted from blood. This sequence originates from a human donor in good health. The CDR3 region has the DNA TGCAGCGTTTTCGCCAACCAAGAGACCCAGTACTTC. It translates to CSVFANQETQYF.